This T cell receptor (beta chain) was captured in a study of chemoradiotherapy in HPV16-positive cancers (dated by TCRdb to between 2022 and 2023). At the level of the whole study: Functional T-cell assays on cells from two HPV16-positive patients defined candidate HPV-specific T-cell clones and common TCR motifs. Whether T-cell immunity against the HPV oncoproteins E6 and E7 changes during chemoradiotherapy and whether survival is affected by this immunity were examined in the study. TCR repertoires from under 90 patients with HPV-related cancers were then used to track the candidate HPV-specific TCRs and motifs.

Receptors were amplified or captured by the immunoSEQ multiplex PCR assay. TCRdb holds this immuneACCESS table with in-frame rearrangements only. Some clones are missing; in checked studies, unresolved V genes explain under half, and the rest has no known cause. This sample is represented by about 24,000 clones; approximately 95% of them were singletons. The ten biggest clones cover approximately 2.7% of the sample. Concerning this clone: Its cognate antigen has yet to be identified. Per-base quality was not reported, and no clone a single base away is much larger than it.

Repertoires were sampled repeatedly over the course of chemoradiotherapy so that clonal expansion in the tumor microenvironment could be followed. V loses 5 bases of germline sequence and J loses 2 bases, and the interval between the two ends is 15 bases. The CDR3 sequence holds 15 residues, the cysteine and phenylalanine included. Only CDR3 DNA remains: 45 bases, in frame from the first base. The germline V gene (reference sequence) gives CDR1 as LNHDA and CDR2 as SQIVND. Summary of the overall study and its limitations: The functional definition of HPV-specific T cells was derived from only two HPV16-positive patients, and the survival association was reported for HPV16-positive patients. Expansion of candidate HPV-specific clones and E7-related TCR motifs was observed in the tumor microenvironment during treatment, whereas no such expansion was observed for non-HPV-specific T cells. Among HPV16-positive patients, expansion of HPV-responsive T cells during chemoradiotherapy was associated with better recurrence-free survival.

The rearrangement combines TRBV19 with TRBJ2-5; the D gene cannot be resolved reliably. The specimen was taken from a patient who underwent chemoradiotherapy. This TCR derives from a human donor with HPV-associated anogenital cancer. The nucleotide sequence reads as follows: TGTGCCAGTAGTGACCCCAACAGATTACAAGAGACCCAGTACTTC. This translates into CASSDPNRLQETQYF. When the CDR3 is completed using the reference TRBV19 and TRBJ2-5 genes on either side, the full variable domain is DGGITQSPKYLFRKEGQNVTLSCEQNLNHDAMYWYRQDPGQGLRLIYYSQIVNDFQKGDIAEGYSVSREKKESFPLTVTSAQKNPTAFYLCASSDPNRLQETQYFGPGTRLLVL.